The T cell receptor (beta chain) under discussion was sequenced for a study of early T cells in non-severe SARS-CoV-2 infection. As part of library construction, unique molecular identifiers were attached to individual cDNA molecules. One entry per CDR3 protein, called by TCRdb with MiXCR from the 5' RACE reads. The table shows fewer than 85,000 distinct CDR3 sequences, with about 12% occurring only once. This CDR3 spans 16 amino acids. The ends were cut back, 0 bases at V and 1 base at J, with 9 bases in the middle. The germline gives CDR1 SGHNT, CDR2 YENEEA. The table lists this clonotype with many counts.

This sequence was found in an adult who was a healthcare worker with PCR-confirmed SARS-CoV-2 infection or an uninfected control (not recorded which). The sequencing sample was made of whole blood. The rearrangement links TRBV11-3 to TRBJ2-2; D is unclear. CDR3 sequence (DNA): TGTGCCAGCAGCTTAGAGGGTAGCTGGAACACCGGGGAGCTGTTTTTT. Translation gives CASSLEGSWNTGELFF.